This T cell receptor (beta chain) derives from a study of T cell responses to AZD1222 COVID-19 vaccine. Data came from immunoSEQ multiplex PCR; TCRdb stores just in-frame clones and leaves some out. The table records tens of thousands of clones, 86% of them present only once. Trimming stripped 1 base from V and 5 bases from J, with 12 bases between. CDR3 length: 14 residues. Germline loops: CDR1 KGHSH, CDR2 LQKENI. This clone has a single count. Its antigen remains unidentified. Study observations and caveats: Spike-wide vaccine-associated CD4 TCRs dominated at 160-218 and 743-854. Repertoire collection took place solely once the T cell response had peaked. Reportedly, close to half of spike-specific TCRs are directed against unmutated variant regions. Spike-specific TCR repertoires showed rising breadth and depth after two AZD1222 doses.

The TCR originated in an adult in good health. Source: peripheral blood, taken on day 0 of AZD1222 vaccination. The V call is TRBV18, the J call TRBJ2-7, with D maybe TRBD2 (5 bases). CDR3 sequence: CASSPLGSNDEQYF. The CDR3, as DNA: TGTGCCAGCTCACCACTAGGGAGCAACGACGAGCAGTACTTC.